These 6 T cell receptor beta chains came from one sample sequenced in a study of T cells after yellow fever vaccination. Via MiXCR, TCRdb re-called the 5' RACE reads, giving one row per CDR3 protein. There are 300,000 to 400,000 distinct CDR3 sequences in the sample; almost 4% occur only once, and 20% to 25% lies in the top ten. The sample in question was PBMCs, obtained 5 days after the yellow fever booster vaccination. The receptor source for this set is a man between 18 and 29 years old who received the YFV17D yellow fever vaccine.

V gene TRBV5-1 combines with J gene TRBJ2-7; D perhaps matches TRBD2 (5 bases). There are 14 residues in the CDR3. Germline lookup yields CDR1 SGHRS and CDR2 YFSETQ. V lost 4 bases, J lost 4 bases, and 15 bases lay in between. CDR3 DNA sequence: TGCGCCAGCAGCCCCGGAGCTAGCAGTTACGAGCAGTACTTC. Translation: CASSPGASSYEQYF.

The DNA for the CDR3 is TGTGCCAGCAGCCACCGGCGGGGGGCTAGGTGGTACAATGAGCAGTTCTTC. This translates into CASSHRRGARWYNEQFF. The chain carries TRBV14 and TRBJ2-1; 8 nucleotides line up with TRBD2. V was clipped by 3 bases and J by 4 bases; unmatched bases: 11. Germline V gene data show CDR1 as SGHDN and CDR2 as FVKESK. There are 17 residues in the CDR3.

This clonotype has a handful of counts. Since a much larger clone is just one base distant, this may be a read error. The chain couples TRBV20-1 to TRBJ2-1; D not certain. Looked up from germline, CDR1 is DFQATT and CDR2 is SNEGSKA (reference sequence). The CDR3 sequence is 10 residues long. V lost 3 bases and J lost 7, with 4 bases in between. CDR3 region: CSASKNEQFF. The DNA of the CDR3 is TGCAGTGCTAGCAAGAATGAGCAGTTCTTC.

There are many counts of this clonotype. The chain joins TRBV10-3 to TRBJ2-5, with 8 bases aligning to TRBD1. V trimming: 3 bases; J trimming: 7 bases; junction bases outside the gene matches: 7. The CDR3 is made up of 14 amino acids. Germline assignment: CDR1 ENHRY and CDR2 SYGVKD. The CDR3 sequence is CAISDPPQGGTQYF. The DNA for the CDR3 is TGTGCCATCAGTGACCCCCCACAGGGGGGGACCCAGTACTTC.

This clonotype was observed a few times. V gene TRBV19 combines with J gene TRBJ1-1; D possibly corresponds to TRBD1 (6 bases). Germline loops: CDR1 LNHDA, CDR2 SQIVND (reference sequence). The V end was cut by 8 bases, the J end by 7 bases, with 23 bases between. This CDR3 is built from 15 residues. As DNA, the CDR3 is TGTGCCAGTGCTACCCCCGGGACAAGGAGGGTTGAAGCTTTCTTT. Protein product: CASATPGTRRVEAFF.

This clonotype was detected a few times. J is TRBJ1-1 and V is TRBV5-1; perhaps TRBD1 as D (6 bases). Germline CDR1 SGHRS, CDR2 YFSETQ. The CDR3 has 15 amino acids. Between the trimmed V and J ends, which lost 0 bases and 0 bases, there was a span of 9 bases. The CDR3 DNA reads as TGCGCCAGCAGCTTGGAGGGGGGAGTGAACACTGAAGCTTTCTTT. Amino acids: CASSLEGGVNTEAFF.